Following are 16 T cell receptor beta chains from one sample sequenced in a study of early T cells in non-severe SARS-CoV-2 infection. TCRdb re-called the 5' RACE reads through MiXCR, storing one row per CDR3 protein. The profile shows about 67,000 distinct CDR3 sequences, more than 9% of them singletons. The sample was whole blood. The receptor source for this set is an adult who was a healthcare worker with PCR-confirmed SARS-CoV-2 infection or an uninfected control (not recorded which).

This clonotype occurred many times. The gene calls are TRBV7-9 and TRBJ2-3, with TRBD1 as a possible D gene (5 bases). CDR3 length: 13 amino acids. Trimming removed 5 bases at V and 3 bases at J, with 9 bases between. The germline V gene encodes CDR1 SEHNR and CDR2 FQNEAQ (reference sequence). CDR3 sequence (DNA): TGTGCCAGCAGCGAATCAGGGACAGATACGCAGTATTTT. It encodes CASSESGTDTQYF.

This clonotype was detected a few times. This chain connects TRBV27 to TRBJ2-7; D is undetermined. CDR1 is MNHEY and CDR2 is SMNVEV in the germline V gene (reference sequence). Deletions cut 0 bases from V and 1 base from J, with 4 bases between. The CDR3 is made up of 13 amino acids. CDR3 residues: CASSLSGSYEQYF. The CDR3 nucleotides are TGTGCCAGCAGTTTATCAGGGTCCTACGAGCAGTACTTC.

The chain links TRBV7-2 to TRBJ1-1; 7 bases line up with TRBD1. The CDR3 contains 15 residues. The germline V gene encodes CDR1 SGHTA and CDR2 FQGNSA. V trimming: 4 bases; J trimming: 2 bases; junction bases outside the gene matches: 7. As DNA, the CDR3 is TGTGCCAGCAGCTATTGGGACAGCATAAACACTGAAGCTTTCTTT. Protein: CASSYWDSINTEAFF.

The table lists this clonotype with many counts. The V call is TRBV6-4, the J call TRBJ2-3; 10 bases are a match to TRBD2. The germline V gene has CDR1 MRHNA and CDR2 SNTAGT. V dropped 3 bases and J dropped 8; count of bases not matched to a gene: 8. The CDR3 has 15 residues. CDR3 DNA sequence: TGTGCCAGCAGTGAGGAGTGGACTAGCGGTGCTACGCAGTATTTT. Its translation: CASSEEWTSGATQYF.

The CDR3 sequence: CASRGTGSLSYEQYF. CDR3 in DNA: TGTGCCAGCAGGGGGACAGGGAGCTTGTCCTACGAGCAGTACTTC. The chain is built from TRBV6-5 and TRBJ2-7, with 9 bases that match TRBD1. Germline CDR1 and CDR2: MNHEY and SVGAGI. V dropped 6 bases and J dropped 1; count of bases not matched to a gene: 7. The CDR3 has 15 residues.

This clonotype was picked up many times. The chain carries TRBV27 and TRBJ2-7; 8 bases map to TRBD1. The CDR3 length is 16 residues. With 3 bases clipped from V and 5 bases from J, the junction kept 12 bases outside the gene matches. In germline, CDR1 is MNHEY, CDR2 SMNVEV (reference sequence). The CDR3 DNA follows: TGTGCCAGCAGTTTCCTTCTTACGACAGGGGCCAACGAGCAGTACTTC. Residues: CASSFLLTTGANEQYF.

In this sample, this clonotype turned up a few times. The J gene is TRBJ1-5, the V gene TRBV19; D unclear. The ends were cut back, 6 bases at V and 0 bases at J, with 12 bases in the middle. The CDR3 loop spans 15 amino acids. Germline V gene sequence: CDR1 LNHDA, CDR2 SQIVND (reference sequence). The CDR3 region is CASRRFEFSNQPQHF. For the CDR3, the DNA is TGTGCCAGTAGGAGATTCGAGTTTAGCAATCAGCCCCAGCATTTT.

This clonotype was seen many times. This rearrangement joins TRBV12-3 or TRBV12-4 to TRBJ2-7, with 9 bases matching TRBD1. This CDR3 spans 14 amino acids. Losses at the gene ends were 5 bases for V and 3 bases for J; bases not matched to a gene: 5. CDR3 loop: CASSRDRDFYEQYF. CDR3 nucleotide sequence: TGTGCCAGCAGTCGGGACAGGGATTTCTACGAGCAGTACTTC.

This clonotype showed up many times. The V call is TRBV7-8, the J call TRBJ1-2, with a weak D call TRBD1 (6 bases). Germline V lookup: CDR1 SGHVS, CDR2 FQNEAQ. CDR3 size: 14 residues. V lost 5 bases to trimming and J lost 8 bases, with 18 bases between them. This CDR3 is CASSPHPRGDGYTF. CDR3 bases: TGTGCCAGCAGCCCCCACCCAAGGGGGGACGGCTACACCTTC.

This clonotype was observed many times. The chain links TRBV2 to TRBJ1-1, with 8 bases identical to TRBD1. Per germline, CDR1 SNHLY and CDR2 FYNNEI. This CDR3 is 15 amino acids long. Germline trimming cut 6 bases from V and 0 bases from J; bases unmatched to any gene: 6. This chain's CDR3 is CASRPQGGVNTEAFF. The CDR3 region has the DNA TGTGCCAGCAGACCACAGGGGGGGGTGAACACTGAAGCTTTCTTT.

On this clonotype itself: Mismatch with germline at one junction end may stem from a read error. The rearrangement joins TRBV7-9 to TRBJ2-7; a possible D gene is TRBD2 (5 bases). This CDR3 is 16 amino acids long. Germline V CDR1 and CDR2: SEHNR, FQNEAQ (reference sequence). The CDR3 here is CASSLAVSRGRYEQCF. The CDR3 bases are TGTGCCAGCAGCTTAGCGGTTAGCCGAGGGAGATACGAGCAGTGCTTC.

There are many counts of this clonotype. The chain links TRBV30 to TRBJ1-1, with TRBD1 matching over 11 bases. The CDR3 extends over 16 amino acids. Germline values: CDR1 GTSNPN, CDR2 SVGIG (reference sequence). The V gene end was trimmed by 5 bases and the J gene end by 5 bases; junction bases not matched to a gene: 13. The CDR3 DNA follows: TGTGCCTGGCTACCGGACAGGGGGCTTAAGAGAACTGAAGCTTTCTTT. Its translation: CAWLPDRGLKRTEAFF.

This clonotype was observed at least ten times. This sequence joins TRBV2 and TRBJ1-5; no firm D call. V gave up 7 bases and J gave up 0 bases, with 10 bases separating them. CDR3 length: 14 residues. CDR1 and CDR2 (germline): SNHLY, FYNNEI. CDR3 sequence: CASTLRYSNQPQHF. The CDR3, as DNA: TGTGCCAGCACGTTGCGGTATAGCAATCAGCCCCAGCATTTT.

This clonotype was seen repeatedly, ten times or more. The chain employs TRBV29-1 and TRBJ1-2; unclear D gene. The V gene's germline CDR1 is SQVTM and CDR2 ANQGSEA. The CDR3 is 11 residues long. V was shortened by 3 bases and J by 4 bases, with 6 bases between the two germline ends. The CDR3 DNA reads TGCAGCGTTGACGGCTCCTATGGCTACACCTTC. Its translation is CSVDGSYGYTF. The full variable domain, completed using reference TRBV29-1 and TRBJ1-2, is SAVISQKPSRDICQRGTSLTIQCQVDSQVTMMFWYRQQPGQSLTLIATANQGSEATYESGFVIDKFPISRPNLTFSTLTVSNMSPEDSSIYLCSVDGSYGYTFGSGTRLTVV.

At least ten counts were recorded for this clonotype. The rearrangement links TRBV20-1 to TRBJ1-2; perhaps TRBD1 as D (6 bases). Trimming removed 5 bases from V and 1 base from J, with 8 bases in between. The CDR3 runs to 12 residues. Germline V gene lookup returns CDR1 DFQATT and CDR2 SNEGSKA (reference sequence). The CDR3 sequence: CSAVDSNYGYTF. The CDR3, as DNA: TGCAGTGCTGTGGACAGTAACTATGGCTACACCTTC.

This clonotype has just a few counts. The V gene is TRBV24-1, the J gene TRBJ2-3; D might be TRBD1 (5 bases). CDR1 and CDR2 from the germline V gene are KGHDR and SFDVKD. Trimming removed 9 bases from V and 2 bases from J, with 11 bases in between. The CDR3 is 13 amino acids. CDR3 sequence reads: CATGVDNTDTQYF. As DNA, the CDR3 is TGTGCCACCGGTGTGGACAACACAGATACGCAGTATTTT.